This is a list of T cell receptor beta chains from one sample in a study of cytomegalovirus exposure and HLA in healthy donors. Assay used: immunoSEQ multiplex PCR; TCRdb lists only in-frame clones, some missing. The table shows almost 200,000 clones, with about 80% occurring only once. What was sequenced was PBMCs. Receptors were obtained from a man aged 30-40 years in good health and CMV-seronegative. The CDR3 runs from the conserved cysteine through the conserved F or W. The order of the fields is V gene, D gene, clone size, J gene, CDR3 protein, CDR3 DNA. A D gene is named only where the DNA matches it firmly. Expanded clones are given a class, and other clones once, few, many or no size at all.

V gene: TRBV7-3; D gene: NA; clone size: NA; J gene: TRBJ1-1; CDR3 protein: CASSLAGPNTEAFF; CDR3 DNA: TGTGCCAGCAGCTTAGCGGGCCCGAACACTGAAGCTTTCTTT
V gene: TRBV7-9; D gene: NA; clone size: NA; J gene: TRBJ2-2; CDR3 protein: CASRLGGSNTGELFF; CDR3 DNA: TGTGCCAGCAGACTGGGGGGTTCGAACACCGGGGAGCTGTTTTTT
V gene: TRBV2; D gene: NA; clone size: NA; J gene: TRBJ2-7; CDR3 protein: CASSEAGLYEQYF; CDR3 DNA: TGTGCCAGCAGTGAAGCGGGACTCTACGAGCAGTACTTC
V gene: TRBV19; D gene: NA; clone size: NA; J gene: TRBJ2-5; CDR3 protein: CASSIGSGNDF; CDR3 DNA: TGTGCCAGTAGTATAGGATCAGGGAATGACTTC
V gene: TRBV28; D gene: NA; clone size: NA; J gene: TRBJ2-4; CDR3 protein: CASSLTPIMAKNIQYF; CDR3 DNA: TGTGCCAGCAGTCTAACCCCGATTATGGCCAAAAACATTCAGTACTTC
V gene: TRBV7-6; D gene: NA; clone size: NA; J gene: TRBJ2-3; CDR3 protein: CASSQPQGGTDTQYF; CDR3 DNA: TGTGCCAGCAGCCAGCCTCAGGGTGGCACAGATACGCAGTATTTT
V gene: TRBV6-6; D gene: TRBD1; clone size: once; J gene: TRBJ2-1; CDR3 protein: CASSSSWDRRYNEQFF; CDR3 DNA: TGTGCCAGCAGTTCGAGTTGGGACAGGCGATACAATGAGCAGTTCTTC
V gene: TRBV6-1; D gene: NA; clone size: few; J gene: TRBJ1-4; CDR3 protein: CASSEGTASEKLFF; CDR3 DNA: TGTGCCAGCAGTGAAGGGACAGCCAGTGAAAAACTGTTTTTT
V gene: TRBV10-3; D gene: TRBD1; clone size: NA; J gene: TRBJ2-1; CDR3 protein: CAISDPRTGSSYNEQFF; CDR3 DNA: TGTGCCATCAGTGATCCCCGGACAGGGAGCTCCTACAATGAGCAGTTCTTC
V gene: TRBV7-6; D gene: NA; clone size: NA; J gene: TRBJ1-1; CDR3 protein: CASSADYRAGVPNTEAFF; CDR3 DNA: TGTGCCAGCAGCGCCGATTACAGGGCCGGGGTCCCGAACACTGAAGCTTTCTTT
V gene: TRBV21-1; D gene: NA; clone size: NA; J gene: TRBJ2-6; CDR3 protein: CASSQKLAGNSGANVLTF; CDR3 DNA: TGTGCCAGCAGCCAAAAACTAGCGGGAAACTCTGGGGCCAACGTCCTGACTTTC
V gene: TRBV18; D gene: NA; clone size: NA; J gene: TRBJ1-1; CDR3 protein: CASSPTLNTEAFF; CDR3 DNA: TGTGCCAGCTCACCCACTTTGAACACTGAAGCTTTCTTT
V gene: TRBV5-1; D gene: TRBD2; clone size: NA; J gene: TRBJ2-1; CDR3 protein: CASSLVAGVNEQFF; CDR3 DNA: TGCGCCAGCAGCTTGGTTGCGGGAGTGAATGAGCAGTTCTTC
V gene: TRBV29-1; D gene: TRBD1; clone size: NA; J gene: TRBJ2-7; CDR3 protein: CSVEYRDRGDYEQYF; CDR3 DNA: TGCAGCGTTGAATACCGGGACAGGGGGGACTACGAGCAGTACTTC
V gene: TRBV9; D gene: TRBD1; clone size: few; J gene: TRBJ2-1; CDR3 protein: CASSPRGTGQYNEQFF; CDR3 DNA: TGTGCCAGCAGCCCTCGTGGGACAGGGCAATACAATGAGCAGTTCTTC
V gene: TRBV7-6; D gene: TRBD2; clone size: NA; J gene: TRBJ2-2; CDR3 protein: CASSEGLAGVGTGELFF; CDR3 DNA: TGTGCCAGCAGTGAGGGACTAGCGGGCGTAGGAACCGGGGAGCTGTTTTTT
V gene: TRBV5-1; D gene: TRBD1; clone size: NA; J gene: TRBJ2-1; CDR3 protein: CASSTTGTETYNEQFF; CDR3 DNA: TGCGCCAGCAGCACAACCGGGACAGAGACCTACAATGAGCAGTTCTTC
V gene: TRBV5-1; D gene: TRBD1; clone size: NA; J gene: TRBJ1-2; CDR3 protein: CASSYFQGASVYGYTF; CDR3 DNA: TGCGCCAGCAGTTATTTCCAGGGGGCTTCTGTCTATGGCTACACCTTC
V gene: TRBV7-9; D gene: TRBD1; clone size: NA; J gene: TRBJ2-7; CDR3 protein: CASSGRDRYYEQYF; CDR3 DNA: TGTGCCAGCAGCGGCCGGGACAGATATTACGAGCAGTACTTC
V gene: TRBV7-9; D gene: TRBD2; clone size: NA; J gene: TRBJ2-2; CDR3 protein: CASSLEGTSGRPGELFF; CDR3 DNA: TGTGCCAGCAGCTTAGAAGGGACTAGCGGGAGACCCGGGGAGCTGTTTTTT
V gene: TRBV10-2; D gene: NA; clone size: many; J gene: TRBJ2-3; CDR3 protein: CASSEGGGQTDTQYF; CDR3 DNA: TGCGCCAGCAGTGAGGGGGGGGGCCAGACAGATACGCAGTATTTT
V gene: TRBV6-1; D gene: NA; clone size: NA; J gene: TRBJ1-4; CDR3 protein: CASSEVAPNEKLFF; CDR3 DNA: TGTGCCAGCAGTGAAGTGGCCCCAAATGAAAAACTGTTTTTT
V gene: TRBV14; D gene: NA; clone size: NA; J gene: TRBJ2-3; CDR3 protein: CASSQVESPDTQYF; CDR3 DNA: TGTGCCAGCAGCCAAGTCGAGTCCCCAGATACGCAGTATTTT
V gene: TRBV7-9; D gene: TRBD1; clone size: NA; J gene: TRBJ2-5; CDR3 protein: CASSWWDRQETQYF; CDR3 DNA: TGTGCCAGCAGCTGGTGGGACAGACAAGAGACCCAGTACTTC
V gene: TRBV27; D gene: NA; clone size: NA; J gene: TRBJ2-7; CDR3 protein: CASSPRSDGNLYEQYF; CDR3 DNA: TGTGCCAGCAGCCCTCGCTCGGACGGGAATCTCTACGAGCAGTACTTC
V gene: TRBV28; D gene: NA; clone size: NA; J gene: TRBJ2-3; CDR3 protein: CASSSVAASTDTQYF; CDR3 DNA: TGTGCCAGCAGTTCGGTAGCGGCTAGCACAGATACGCAGTATTTT
V gene: TRBV9; D gene: TRBD1; clone size: NA; J gene: TRBJ2-4; CDR3 protein: CASSPEQGAGNIQYF; CDR3 DNA: TGTGCCAGCAGCCCCGAACAGGGGGCCGGAAACATTCAGTACTTC
V gene: TRBV7-9; D gene: NA; clone size: NA; J gene: TRBJ2-3; CDR3 protein: CASSLRGADTQYF; CDR3 DNA: TGTGCCAGCAGCTTACGGGGTGCAGATACGCAGTATTTT
V gene: TRBV5-6; D gene: NA; clone size: NA; J gene: TRBJ1-3; CDR3 protein: CASTKGGAGNTIYF; CDR3 DNA: TGTGCCAGCACCAAAGGAGGGGCGGGAAACACCATATATTTT
V gene: TRBV7-9; D gene: NA; clone size: NA; J gene: TRBJ2-7; CDR3 protein: CASSHSTYEQYF; CDR3 DNA: TGTGCCAGCAGCCACAGTACCTACGAGCAGTACTTC
V gene: TRBV6-1; D gene: TRBD1; clone size: NA; J gene: TRBJ2-7; CDR3 protein: CASRPGTGVPYEQYF; CDR3 DNA: TGTGCCAGCAGGCCCGGGACAGGGGTCCCCTACGAGCAGTACTTC
V gene: TRBV5-1; D gene: NA; clone size: NA; J gene: TRBJ2-2; CDR3 protein: CASSLDAANTGELFF; CDR3 DNA: TGCGCCAGCAGCTTGGATGCGGCGAACACCGGGGAGCTGTTTTTT
V gene: TRBV27; D gene: TRBD2; clone size: NA; J gene: TRBJ2-7; CDR3 protein: CASHPGLANPYEQYF; CDR3 DNA: TGTGCCAGCCACCCTGGACTAGCGAACCCCTACGAGCAGTACTTC
V gene: TRBV6-5; D gene: NA; clone size: NA; J gene: TRBJ2-3; CDR3 protein: CASSYWDSTDTQYF; CDR3 DNA: TGTGCCAGCAGCTATTGGGACTCCACAGATACGCAGTATTTT
V gene: TRBV9; D gene: TRBD2; clone size: NA; J gene: TRBJ2-7; CDR3 protein: CASSSGGAQNEQYF; CDR3 DNA: TGTGCCAGCAGCTCCGGGGGGGCCCAAAACGAGCAGTACTTC
V gene: TRBV2; D gene: NA; clone size: NA; J gene: TRBJ2-6; CDR3 protein: CASSEAGHSGANVLTF; CDR3 DNA: TGTGCCAGCAGTGAGGCAGGCCACTCTGGGGCCAACGTCCTGACTTTC